A selection of T cell receptor beta chains follows, all from one sample in a study of blood T cell repertoires in COVID-19. Some clones are missing from TCRdb's copy, which holds only in-frame ones; the method was immunoSEQ multiplex PCR. The repertoire holds 200,000 to 300,000 clones, with more than 85% as singletons. The material sequenced was peripheral blood. The receptor set was obtained from a person aged 18 to 35 with COVID-19, enrolled during active disease. Each CDR3 is given with its conserved first and last residue. The order of the fields is V gene, clone size, J gene, D gene, CDR3 DNA, CDR3 protein. D genes are given only for firm matches. Size values are once, few and many counts, or a class for expanded clones, and some rows have none.

TRBV10-3	once	TRBJ2-1	-	TGTGCCATCAGTGAGTCGGCCAACTACAATGAGCAGTTCTTC	CAISESANYNEQFF
TRBV30	-	TRBJ1-6	TRBD1	TGTGCCTGGAGTGCGGAAGGAGGACAGGGTTCCTCACCCCTCCACTTT	CAWSAEGGQGSSPLHF
TRBV4-1	-	TRBJ2-6	-	TGCGCCAGCATGGACGGGACTGGGGCCAACGTCCTGACTTTC	CASMDGTGANVLTF
TRBV5-1	-	TRBJ1-2	TRBD1	TGCGCCAGCAGCTTCGAGGGGGCGCGAGGCTACACCTTC	CASSFEGARGYTF
TRBV3-1/TRBV3-2	-	TRBJ2-3	TRBD2	TGTGCCAGCAGCCGACTAGCGGGAGGAGGATCAGATACGCAGTATTTT	CASSRLAGGGSDTQYF
TRBV5-1	-	TRBJ2-2	-	TGCGCCAGCAGCGGGCCGGCCTCATACACCGGGGAGCTGTTTTTT	CASSGPASYTGELFF
TRBV28	-	TRBJ2-3	TRBD2	TGTGCCAGCAGCATCGGACTAGCATCAGATACGCAGTATTTT	CASSIGLASDTQYF
TRBV4-1	-	TRBJ2-7	-	TGCGCCAGCAGCCCATTGGACAGTAAGGAGCAGTACTTC	CASSPLDSKEQYF
TRBV5-8	-	TRBJ1-3	TRBD1	TGTGCCAGCAGAGGCCGAGGGACAGGGGTCCCCCGGCCTGGAAACACCATATATTTT	CASRGRGTGVPRPGNTIYF
TRBV7-2	-	TRBJ1-6	-	TGTGCCAGCAGCCCAAGGGGGGGGAATAACTCACCCCTCCACTTT	CASSPRGGNNSPLHF
TRBV6-2/TRBV6-3	-	TRBJ2-1	-	TGTGCCAGCAGTAGAGGAGGTGAGCAGTTCTTC	CASSRGGEQFF
TRBV7-6	-	TRBJ2-1	TRBD2	TGTGCCAGCAGCCCTGCTAGCGGCTCCTACAATGAGCAGTTCTTC	CASSPASGSYNEQFF
TRBV30	-	TRBJ2-7	TRBD2	TGTGCCTGGAGTGTCGGGATAGCGGGAGCCTACGAGCAGTACTTC	CAWSVGIAGAYEQYF
TRBV2	-	TRBJ1-5	-	TGTGCCAGCAGTGAAGACGGGGGCAATCAGCCCCAGCATTTT	CASSEDGGNQPQHF
TRBV6-5	-	TRBJ1-1	-	TGTGCCAGCTCTCTATTCGGGGGCACTGAAGCTTTCTTT	CASSLFGGTEAFF
TRBV19	-	TRBJ1-5	-	TGTGCCAGTAGTGATTTAGGGGGGGGCAATCAGCCCCAGCATTTT	CASSDLGGGNQPQHF
TRBV10-3	-	TRBJ2-3	TRBD2	TGTGCCAGCGGGAGTACAGATACGCAGTATTTT	CASGSTDTQYF
TRBV4-3	-	TRBJ2-7	-	TGCGCCAGCAGCCAGGGAAACGGACACTACGAGCAGTACTTC	CASSQGNGHYEQYF
TRBV27	-	TRBJ2-7	-	TGTGCCAGCAGTTATAGGGCAGGGGTTAGCGAGCAGTACTTC	CASSYRAGVSEQYF
TRBV27	-	TRBJ1-5	-	TGTGCCACCCTCCGACTCCTTAGGCAGGGAAGCAATCAGCCCCAGCATTTT	CATLRLLRQGSNQPQHF
TRBV11-2	-	TRBJ2-7	TRBD2	TGTGCCAGCAGACAAGGACTAGCGGGAGTGTACGAGCAGTACTTC	CASRQGLAGVYEQYF
TRBV19	-	TRBJ1-5	-	TGTGCCAGTAGTATCGGGAATGGGGGCAATCAGCCCCAGCATTTT	CASSIGNGGNQPQHF
TRBV7-8	-	TRBJ2-3	TRBD1	TGTGCCAGCAGATTAACGGGACAGGGCTTGGGGGCAGATACGCAGTATTTT	CASRLTGQGLGADTQYF
TRBV27	-	TRBJ2-1	-	TGTGCCAGCAGTTCGGGACTCTCCTACAATGAGCAGTTCTTC	CASSSGLSYNEQFF
TRBV6-5	-	TRBJ1-4	-	TGTGCCAGCAGTCCCCAGGGAGGTGAAAAACTGTTTTTT	CASSPQGGEKLFF
TRBV6-1	few	TRBJ2-1	-	TGTGCCAGCAGTGAATATTATGGAGGGTTCAATGAGCAGTTCTTC	CASSEYYGGFNEQFF
TRBV24-1	-	TRBJ1-5	-	TGTGCCACCAGTGATAAGAGTGAAGGCAATCAGCCCCAGCATTTT	CATSDKSEGNQPQHF
TRBV25-1	-	TRBJ2-7	-	TGTGCCAGCAGTGTCCCTCGGGGAGGCCGGGGCATCTACGAGCAGTACTTC	CASSVPRGGRGIYEQYF